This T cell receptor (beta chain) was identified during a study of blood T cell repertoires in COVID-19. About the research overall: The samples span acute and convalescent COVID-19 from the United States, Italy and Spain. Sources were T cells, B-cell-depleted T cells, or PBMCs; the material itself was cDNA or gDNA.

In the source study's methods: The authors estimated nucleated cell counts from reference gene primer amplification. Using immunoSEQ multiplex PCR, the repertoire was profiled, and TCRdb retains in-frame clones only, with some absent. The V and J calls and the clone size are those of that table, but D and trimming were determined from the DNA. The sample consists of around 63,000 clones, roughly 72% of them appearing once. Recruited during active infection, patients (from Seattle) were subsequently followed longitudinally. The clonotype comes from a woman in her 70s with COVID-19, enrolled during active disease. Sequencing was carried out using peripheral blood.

Written as DNA, the CDR3 is TGTGCCAGCAGCCCCGGACTAGCGGGAGAAGATGAGCAGTTCTTC. Its translation: CASSPGLAGEDEQFF. The chain combines TRBV7-3 with TRBJ2-1; 13 bases map to TRBD2. CDR3 length: 15 residues. The V gene end was trimmed by 5 bases and the J gene end by 8 bases; junction bases not matched to a gene: 6. The germline V gene has CDR1 SGHTA and CDR2 FQGTGA.